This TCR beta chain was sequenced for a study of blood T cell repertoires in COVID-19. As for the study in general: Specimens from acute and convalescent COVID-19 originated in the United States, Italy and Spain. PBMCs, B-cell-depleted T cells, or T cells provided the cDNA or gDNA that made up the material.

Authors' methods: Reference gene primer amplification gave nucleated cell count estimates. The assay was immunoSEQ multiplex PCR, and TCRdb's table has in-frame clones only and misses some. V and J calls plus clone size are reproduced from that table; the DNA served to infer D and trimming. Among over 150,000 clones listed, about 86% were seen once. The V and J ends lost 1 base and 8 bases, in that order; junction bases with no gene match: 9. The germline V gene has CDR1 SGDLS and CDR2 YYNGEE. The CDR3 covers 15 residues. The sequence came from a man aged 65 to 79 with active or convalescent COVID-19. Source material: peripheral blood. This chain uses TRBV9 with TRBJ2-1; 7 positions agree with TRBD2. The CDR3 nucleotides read TGTGCCAGCAGCGTAAGCGGGGCGTCTTGGCATGAGCAGTTCTTC. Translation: CASSVSGASWHEQFF.